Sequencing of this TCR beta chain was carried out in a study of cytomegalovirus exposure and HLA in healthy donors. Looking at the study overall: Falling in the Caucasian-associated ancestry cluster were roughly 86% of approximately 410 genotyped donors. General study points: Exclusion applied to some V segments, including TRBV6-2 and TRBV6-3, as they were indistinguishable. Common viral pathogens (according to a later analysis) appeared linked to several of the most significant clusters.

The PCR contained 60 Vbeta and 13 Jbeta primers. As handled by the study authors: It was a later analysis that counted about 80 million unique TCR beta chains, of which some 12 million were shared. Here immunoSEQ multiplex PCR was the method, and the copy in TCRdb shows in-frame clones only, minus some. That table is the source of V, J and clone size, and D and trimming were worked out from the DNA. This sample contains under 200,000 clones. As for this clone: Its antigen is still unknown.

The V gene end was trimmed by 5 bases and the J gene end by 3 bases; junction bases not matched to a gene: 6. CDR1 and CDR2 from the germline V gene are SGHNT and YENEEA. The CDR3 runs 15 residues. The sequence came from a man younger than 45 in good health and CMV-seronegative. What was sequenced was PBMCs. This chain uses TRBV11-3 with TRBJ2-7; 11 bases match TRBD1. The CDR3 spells CASSGTGTGGYEQYF. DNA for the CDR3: TGTGCCAGCAGCGGAACCGGGACAGGGGGCTACGAGCAGTACTTC.